This paragraph reports one T cell receptor (beta chain). The clone's antigen remains unknown. No much larger clonotype is one base removed from it; base qualities were not supplied. TCRbeta CDR3 regions were amplified from genomic DNA using the immunoSEQ Assay, a bias-controlled multiplex PCR. On the study's bioinformatics: Within the assay, amplification of reference gene primers was used to estimate how many nucleated cells each sample contained. Sequence reads were collapsed and filtered to measure the absolute abundance of every unique TCRbeta CDR3 rearrangement. For each sample, productive Simpson clonality was calculated as the square root of Simpson's diversity index across productive rearrangements. TCRdb carries this immuneACCESS record with in-frame sequences only. Its versions omit some clonotypes, under half of them owing to an unresolved V gene in the studies checked, with the rest unexplained. The V and J calls and clone size come from that table; D and trimming were worked out from the DNA. This sample lists a few hundred thousand clones; 80% to 90% were detected once. The ten largest clones add up to less than 2.5% of the sample.

The sample is drawn from a study of blood T cell repertoires in COVID-19 (dated by TCRdb to about 2020). At the level of the whole study: Samples covering the acute and convalescent phases of COVID-19 were provided by collaborators in the United States, Italy and Spain. A freely available public database, intended as a resource for researchers studying the immune response to SARS-CoV-2, is where the repertoires were released. The samples were drawn from the first 160 participants of the ongoing ImmuneRACE study and from 1,254 subjects provided by 6 global collaborators. The prospective study material was composed of cDNA or gDNA derived from T cells, B-cell-depleted T cells, or PBMCs. Where HLA class I and class II types were available, the types were taken from metadata supplied by the sample provider, not from assay-based typing. Deeply sampled blood TCRbeta repertoires from subjects exposed to, actively infected with, or recovered from COVID-19 were included in the dataset. A de-identified subject ID, COVID-19 status, age in years and sex were almost always included in the sample metadata.

Participants in the prospective study were enrolled through a virtual design, were aged roughly 18 to 90 years, and lived in about two dozen United States geographic areas. Cohort assignment in the prospective study relied on participant-reported clinical history from a screening survey and a study questionnaire. Recovered participants in ImmuneRACE Cohort 3 were defined as having two consecutive negative NP/OP PCR tests, clearance from a healthcare professional, or resolution of symptoms. In the prospective study, mobile phlebotomists collected whole blood, serum and a nasopharyngeal or oropharyngeal swab from each participant. Participants in the prospective study had the option to provide additional blood draws and questionnaires over a roughly 2-month period. Before DNA extraction, prospective study blood samples were shipped either frozen or at room temperature. Broader findings and caveats from the paper: How much clinical and demographic metadata was included differed by source and by participant, and the metadata was provided uncurated.

The CDR3, cysteine through phenylalanine, is 16 amino acids long. Only CDR3 DNA remains: 48 bases, in frame from the first base. The germline V gene provides CDR1 KGHSH and CDR2 LQKENI. Trimming costs V 3 bases and J 5 bases, and their ends lie 20 bases apart. The sample comprised PBMCs or T cells enriched from blood (not recorded which). The clonotype originates from a woman in her 50s who had recovered from COVID-19. Here the chain combines TRBV18 and TRBJ2-7; perhaps TRBD1 is the D gene, with 6 bases matching. The CDR3 is CASSPRKGRGNNEQYF. The DNA reads as follows: TGTGCCAGCTCACCGAGAAAGGGCAGGGGAAATAACGAGCAGTACTTC.